This T cell receptor beta chain came from a study of cytomegalovirus exposure and HLA in healthy donors. Germline loops: CDR1 KGHSH, CDR2 LQKENI. This CDR3 is 15 amino acids long. Trimming removed 2 bases at V and 7 bases at J, with 18 bases between. A multiplex PCR was run with 60 Vbeta primers and 13 Jbeta primers. TCRdb's table, derived via immunoSEQ multiplex PCR, lists solely in-frame clones and lacks some. In the table there are some 130,000 clones, 70% to 90% of which are singletons. Overall study findings and caveats: HLA alleles were associated with fewer than 20,000 TCR beta sequences in a later analysis at 0.05 false discovery rate. Productive status was seen about 87% or about 30% of the time for most TCR beta V segments in an earlier analysis.

Details on this clone: What it binds is unknown.

The sequence was obtained from a middle-aged woman in good health and CMV-seropositive. The V call is TRBV18, the J call TRBJ2-7; weak D call: TRBD1 (6 bases). Sequencing used PBMCs. This chain's CDR3 is CASSPTTGTYAEQYF. CDR3 coding DNA: TGTGCCAGCTCACCAACGACAGGTACCTACGCTGAGCAGTACTTC.